This TCR beta chain was sequenced in a study of blood T cell repertoires in COVID-19 (dated by TCRdb to 2018 to 2020). Describing the broader study: Samples from collaborators originated in the United States, Italy and Spain and spanned both the acute and convalescent phases of COVID-19. The material from the prospective study consisted of cDNA or gDNA derived from T cells, B-cell-depleted T cells, or PBMCs. The repertoires were made available in a free public database intended to serve as a resource for research on the immune response to SARS-CoV-2. Subjects who had been exposed to COVID-19, were actively infected with it, or had recovered from it provided the deeply sampled blood TCRbeta repertoires that made up the dataset. A de-identified subject ID, COVID-19 status, age in years and sex were almost always included in the sample metadata. Where available, HLA class I and class II types were obtained from metadata supplied by the sample provider rather than from assay-based typing. The samples were drawn from two sources: the first 160 participants of the ongoing ImmuneRACE study, and fewer than 1,500 subjects contributed by 6 global collaborators.

As regards this clone: This clone's antigen is unknown. Base-call qualities are not available, and no considerably larger clone is one nucleotide away.

Whole blood was collected in K2EDTA tubes by collaborating institutions according to the institutions' own protocols. For TCRbeta analysis, collaborators shipped samples as frozen whole blood, isolated PBMCs, or DNA extracted from either of those sample types. TCRbeta CDR3 regions were amplified from genomic DNA by means of the immunoSEQ Assay, a bias-controlled multiplex PCR. The original pipeline was this. The number of nucleated cells in each sample was estimated by amplification of reference gene primers within the assay. To quantify the absolute abundance of each unique TCRbeta CDR3 rearrangement, sequence reads were collapsed and filtered. For each sample, productive Simpson clonality was calculated as the square root of Simpson's diversity index across productive rearrangements. Here the immuneACCESS table is served through TCRdb, limited to in-frame sequences with V and J called. Missing clones are a known gap in these copies; in checked studies unresolved V genes cover under half, and the rest lacks a known reason. D and trimming were read from the DNA, whereas the V and J calls and clone size are those reported in that table. The sample has some 120,000 clones on record, roughly 69% of them singletons. Roughly 2% of the sample is taken by the ten largest.

The investigation overall reported the following: The quantity of clinical and demographic metadata differed by source and by participant and was supplied without curation.

V is pruned by 5 bases and J by 10 bases, leaving 4 bases of the junction without a gene match. Including the terminal cysteine and phenylalanine, the CDR3 comprises 13 residues. Kept here is only the CDR3 DNA, which spans 39 bases and is read in frame from base 1. CDR1 is given as SGHTA and CDR2 as FQGNSA, both from the germline V gene. The clonotype originates from a woman in her seventies with acute or convalescent COVID-19. The sequence links TRBV7-2 to TRBJ2-1, and TRBD2 matches 11 of the central bases. Sequenced input: peripheral blood. The CDR3 protein is CASSPRLAGEQFF. The DNA sequence is as follows: TGTGCCAGCAGCCCCAGACTAGCGGGGGAGCAGTTCTTC.